This TCR beta chain is drawn from a study of T cell responses to AZD1222 COVID-19 vaccine. General study points: AZD1222 recipients seropositive at baseline numbered only 6 or 7. The donors showed a predominance of white British ancestry and of females, with possible underestimation of clonal diversity. Within unmutated variant regions lay the reported targets of nearly half of spike-specific TCRs.

Some clones are missing from TCRdb's copy, which holds only in-frame ones; the method was immunoSEQ multiplex PCR. The sample has roughly 93,000 clones; nearly 90% are singletons. Trimming shortened V by 5 bases and J by 3 bases, and 8 bases separated the two germline ends. CDR3 size: 13 residues. Germline values: CDR1 SGHRS, CDR2 YFSETQ. Regarding this clone: Its matching antigen is unknown.

This sequence originates from an adult in good health. The sample consisted of peripheral blood, taken on day 0 of AZD1222 vaccination. The chain is built from TRBV5-1 and TRBJ1-4; D not resolved. CDR3 DNA sequence: TGCGCCAGCAGGGTCGCGTCTAATGAAAAACTGTTTTTT. This translates into CASRVASNEKLFF.